This T cell receptor (beta chain) was profiled in a study of resident and recirculating memory T cells in vitiligo. Study details: Whole samples, not sorted cells, were homogenized and used for genomic DNA extraction.

Stable patients also lacked confetti depigmentation, a sign of active vitiligo. Anyone treated within the previous three months was excluded. Clones were read by immunoSEQ multiplex PCR, and TCRdb kept only the in-frame ones, dropping some. The data contain around 43,000 clones, over 90% of them seen just once; the ten biggest clones take up 4.5% to 5%. Per germline, CDR1 SGHVS and CDR2 FNYEAQ. V was trimmed by 1 base and J by 6 bases, leaving 13 bases between them. The CDR3 runs 14 residues. The specimen sequenced was blood. This TCR came from a male donor with vitiligo. The chain recombines TRBV7-6 with TRBJ2-7, with D possibly TRBD2 on 7 matching bases. DNA of the CDR3: TGTGCCAGCAGCTTAGGCGGGGGCAAGGGCGAGCAGTACTTC. This translates into CASSLGGGKGEQYF.